This is a list of T cell receptor beta chains from one sample in a study of graft-versus-host responses after intestinal transplantation. Their target antigens are unknown. The assay was immunoSEQ multiplex PCR, and TCRdb's table has in-frame clones only and misses some. The data show over 85,000 clones, about 94% seen once. The source was unstimulated CD4+ T cells sorted from spleen or lymph node cells, collected before transplant. These receptors originate from a human donor who was the organ donor for an intestinal transplant. Both conserved end residues are trimmed from each CDR3. D genes are given only for firm matches.

d_call v_call cdr3_length cdr3_aa
TRBD2 TRBV4-2 14 ASSQDRAGGADEQF
. TRBV27 13 ASRRNRLPGHEQF
. TRBV18 12 ASPPLTANYGYT
. TRBV11-2 13 ASSVRGVVNTEAF
TRBD1 TRBV6-5 14 ASSYGGLHRGNIQY
TRBD1 TRBV7-8 15 ASSSSIVGQGHYGYT
TRBD1 TRBV30 12 ALRGGSSYNEQF
. TRBV5-1 12 ASSLANRGDEQY
TRBD2 TRBV6-1 15 ASSEFPTSGGAYEQF
. TRBV28 15 ASTDVAESSYNSPLH
. TRBV19 10 ASSIGENTIY